What follows describes a single TCR beta chain. Its antigen is unidentified. The data belong to a study of blood T cells in healthy people across ages. The CDR3 sequence is 14 residues long. CDR1 is MDHEN and CDR2 is SYDVKM in the germline V gene. The V end lost 3 bases, the J end lost 5 bases, and 14 bases lay between the germline ends. Broader study findings: Higher diversity and more naive CD4+ cells were features of long-lived donors, compared to aged donors. Unknown donor CMV status possibly confounded expanded clonotype changes.

Primed by a sample-barcoded 5' primer and a J-beta primer mix, a second PCR proceeded for about 6 to 11 cycles. Using its own MiXCR run on the 5' RACE reads, TCRdb lists one record per CDR3 protein. In the table there are 1,800,000 or so distinct CDR3 sequences, roughly two fifths of which are singletons. Sample: blood. V and J are TRBV28 and TRBJ2-7; no definite D call. This clonotype was sampled from a human donor in good health. CDR3 region: CASSFFRMENEQYF. CDR3 coding DNA: TGTGCCAGCAGTTTCTTTCGGATGGAGAACGAGCAGTACTTC.